Presented here are 32 T cell receptor beta chains from one specimen sequenced in a study of blood T cell repertoires in COVID-19. Generated by immunoSEQ multiplex PCR, the TCRdb table keeps only in-frame clones and is missing some. Of under 150,000 clones in the sample, 85% to 90% were seen once. The sequenced sample was PBMCs or T cells enriched from blood (not recorded which). Receptors were obtained from a woman aged 25 to 39 with acute COVID-19.

The chain couples TRBV19 to TRBJ1-5; D gene uncertain. The germline V gene has CDR1 LNHDA and CDR2 SQIVND (reference sequence). The CDR3 is made up of 15 amino acids. Trimming left V 2 bases short and J 0 bases short, with 8 bases between. CDR3 sequence (DNA): TGTGCCAGTAGTATAAGTTTCGGTAGCAATCAGCCCCAGCATTTT. Encoded protein: CASSISFGSNQPQHF. Variable domain in full (rest from reference TRBV19 and TRBJ1-5): DGGITQSPKYLFRKEGQNVTLSCEQNLNHDAMYWYRQDPGQGLRLIYYSQIVNDFQKGDIAEGYSVSREKKESFPLTVTSAQKNPTAFYLCASSISFGSNQPQHFGDGTRLSIL.

This clone was recorded a few times. This chain connects TRBV3-1 (or the pseudogene TRBV3-2) to TRBJ2-7, with 13 bases that match TRBD2. The V gene end was trimmed by 4 bases and the J gene end by 0 bases; junction bases not matched to a gene: 6. CDR1 and CDR2 (germline): LGHDT, YNNKEL (reference sequence). The CDR3 totals 17 residues. CDR3 coding DNA: TGTGCCAGCAGCCGGGGACTAGCGGGAATTAGCTCCTACGAGCAGTACTTC. This translates into CASSRGLAGISSYEQYF.

The chain uses TRBV19 and TRBJ1-2, with D unresolved. The CDR3 extends over 14 amino acids. V was pared by 2 bases and J by 0 bases, with 7 bases between. The germline V gene encodes CDR1 LNHDA and CDR2 SQIVND (reference sequence). The CDR3 DNA is TGTGCCAGTAGTATAAGTCCAGCTAACTATGGCTACACCTTC. It encodes CASSISPANYGYTF. Supplemented by reference TRBV19 and TRBJ1-2, the full variable domain reads DGGITQSPKYLFRKEGQNVTLSCEQNLNHDAMYWYRQDPGQGLRLIYYSQIVNDFQKGDIAEGYSVSREKKESFPLTVTSAQKNPTAFYLCASSISPANYGYTFGSGTRLTVV.

V is TRBV6-2 or TRBV6-3 and J is TRBJ1-1; 8 bases are a match to TRBD1. CDR3 size: 17 residues. V lost 0 bases and J lost 6; bases outside the gene matches: 12. CDR1 is MNHEY, CDR2 SVGEGT, per germline. CDR3 residues: CASSYSEPRQGKPEAFF. In DNA form, the CDR3 reads TGTGCCAGCAGTTACTCCGAGCCCCGACAGGGGAAACCTGAAGCTTTCTTT.

The V gene is TRBV15, the J gene TRBJ2-1; D is perhaps TRBD2 (6 bases). The CDR3 runs 16 residues. The V gene's germline CDR1 is LNHNV and CDR2 YYDKDF (reference sequence). V dropped 0 bases and J dropped 6 bases, with 15 bases sitting between them. The CDR3, as DNA: TGTGCCACCAGCAGAGATATCACTAGCTTGGGCAATGAGCAGTTCTTC. The encoded protein is CATSRDITSLGNEQFF. The full variable domain, rest sourced from reference TRBV15 and TRBJ2-1, is DAMVIQNPRYQVTQFGKPVTLSCSQTLNHNVMYWYQQKSSQAPKLLFHYYDKDFNNEADTPDNFQSRRPNTSFCFLDIRSPGLGDTAMYLCATSRDITSLGNEQFFGPGTRLTVL.

This chain links TRBV27 with TRBJ1-6; TRBD1 agrees at 9 bases. The CDR3 consists of 14 residues. CDR1 is MNHEY, CDR2 SMNVEV, per germline (reference sequence). J gave up 10 bases and V 8 bases, and 9 bases lay outside the gene matches. CDR3 DNA sequence: TGTGCCAGCTCCGGGACAGGGCCTGGATCACCCCTCCACTTT. Translating it yields CASSGTGPGSPLHF.

The rearrangement links TRBV18 to TRBJ1-6; TRBD1 aligns across 12 bases. The V gene's germline CDR1 is KGHSH and CDR2 LQKENI. Germline trimming cut 3 bases from V and 8 bases from J; bases unmatched to any gene: 8. The CDR3 spans 17 residues. For the CDR3, the DNA is TGTGCCAGCTCACCCCTCGGGACAGGGGGCGCAGATTCACCCCTCCACTTT. Translating gives CASSPLGTGGADSPLHF.

The chain carries TRBV6-2 or TRBV6-3 and TRBJ1-5; D might be TRBD1 (6 bases). The CDR3 loop spans 13 amino acids. With 4 bases removed from V and 6 bases from J, the gap between germline ends came to 10 bases. Per the germline V gene, CDR1 is MNHEY and CDR2 is SVGEGT. CDR3 protein: CASSFDRTQPQHF. Here the CDR3 DNA reads TGTGCCAGCAGTTTCGACAGGACTCAGCCCCAGCATTTT.

The rearrangement uses TRBV27 and TRBJ1-1; weak D call: TRBD1 (5 bases). Per germline, CDR1 MNHEY and CDR2 SMNVEV (reference sequence). Trimming removed 1 base at V and 1 base at J, with 10 bases between. The CDR3 length is 15 residues. CDR3 residues: CASSLLPQGNTEAFF. CDR3 in DNA: TGTGCCAGCAGTTTATTACCCCAGGGGAACACTGAAGCTTTCTTT.

This chain connects TRBV4-2 to TRBJ2-5; 14 nucleotides agree with TRBD2. Trimming took 3 bases from V and 3 from J; bases not matched to a gene: 6. Germline lookup yields CDR1 LGHNA and CDR2 YNFKEQ. This CDR3 spans 17 amino acids. CDR3 nucleotide sequence: TGTGCCAGCAGCCAGACCGCGGGACTAGCGGGAGAAGAGACCCAGTACTTC. This gives the protein CASSQTAGLAGEETQYF.

This clone was recorded once. V and J are TRBV2 and TRBJ1-5; D gene ambiguous. Germline-derived CDR1 and CDR2 are SNHLY and FYNNEI. The CDR3 loop spans 14 amino acids. Trimming stripped 7 bases from V and 5 bases from J, with 15 bases between. CDR3 amino acids: CASKGSSVDQPQHF. CDR3 bases: TGTGCCAGCAAGGGAAGTAGCGTCGATCAGCCCCAGCATTTT.

V is TRBV20-1 and J is TRBJ1-1; 7 bases are shared with TRBD1. This CDR3 spans 11 amino acids. Looked up from germline, CDR1 is DFQATT and CDR2 is SNEGSKA (reference sequence). The V segment lost 2 bases and the J segment 8 bases; nucleotides outside the gene matches: 2. CDR3 loop: CSARPGQEAFF. CDR3 bases: TGCAGTGCTAGACCGGGACAGGAAGCTTTCTTT.

This chain connects TRBV19 to TRBJ1-1; 9 nucleotides line up with TRBD1. Germline CDR1 is LNHDA and CDR2 is SQIVND (reference sequence). CDR3 length: 16 amino acids. The V gene end was trimmed by 4 bases and the J gene end by 0 bases; junction bases not matched to a gene: 6. The CDR3 nucleotides read TGTGCCAGTAGTAACCGGGACAGGGTAATGAACACTGAAGCTTTCTTT. It is translated as CASSNRDRVMNTEAFF.

This chain links TRBV5-1 with TRBJ2-1; D call uncertain. Germline values: CDR1 SGHRS, CDR2 YFSETQ. The CDR3 extends over 17 amino acids. Trimming removed 4 bases from V and 5 bases from J, with 22 bases in between. The CDR3 DNA reads as TGCGCCAGCAGCGAACAACGTACGGCTAGTCGGGACAATGAGCAGTTCTTC. Amino acid sequence: CASSEQRTASRDNEQFF. The full variable domain, its missing parts supplied by reference TRBV5-1 and TRBJ2-1, is KAGVTQTPRYLIKTRGQQVTLSCSPISGHRSVSWYQQTPGQGLQFLFEYFSETQRNKGNFPGRFSGRQFSNSRSEMNVSTLELGDSALYLCASSEQRTASRDNEQFFGPGTRLTVL.

This chain connects TRBV10-3 to TRBJ1-3, with 7 bases identical to TRBD1. The CDR3 is made up of 15 amino acids. V was clipped by 6 bases and J by 2 bases; unmatched bases: 7. The V gene's germline CDR1 is ENHRY and CDR2 SYGVKD. CDR3: CAISGQVVPGNTIYF. For the CDR3, the DNA is TGTGCCATCAGCGGACAGGTCGTCCCTGGAAACACCATATATTTT.

The rearrangement joins TRBV4-3 to TRBJ1-2; D is unclear. Germline lookup yields CDR1 LGHNA and CDR2 YSLEER. V was pared by 0 bases and J by 2 bases, with 10 bases between. CDR3 length equals 15 residues. Written as DNA, the CDR3 is TGCGCCAGCAGCCAAGATTTACCGAGAAACTATGGCTACACCTTC. This sequence encodes CASSQDLPRNYGYTF.

Concerning this clone: The same CDR3 can be traced to other DNA sequences in this sample. V gene TRBV12-3 or TRBV12-4 combines with J gene TRBJ1-2; no clear D. The CDR3 has 13 amino acids. Trimming took 2 bases from V and 2 from J, leaving 6 bases between them. CDR3 in DNA: TGTGCCAGCAGTTTATCTAGCAACTATGGCTACACCTTC. Translating it yields CASSLSSNYGYTF.

Concerning this clone itself: The sample contains more than one DNA sequence encoding this CDR3. This chain uses TRBV9 with TRBJ1-2; TRBD1 agrees at 8 bases. The CDR3 is 15 residues long. The germline gives CDR1 SGDLS, CDR2 YYNGEE. Trimming cost V 2 bases and J 2 bases; bases outside gene matches: 5. The CDR3 DNA follows: TGTGCCAGCAGCGTCGAGGCAGGGGGCAACTATGGCTACACCTTC. Translation gives CASSVEAGGNYGYTF. The full variable domain, completed using reference TRBV9 and TRBJ1-2, is DSGVTQTPKHLITATGQRVTLRCSPRSGDLSVYWYQQSLDQGLQFLIQYYNGEERAKGNILERFSAQQFPDLHSELNLSSLELGDSALYFCASSVEAGGNYGYTFGSGTRLTVV.

V usage is TRBV5-6 and J usage is TRBJ1-2, with 7 bases matching TRBD1. The CDR3 spans 16 residues. V trimming: 4 bases; J trimming: 8 bases; junction bases outside the gene matches: 17. Germline-derived CDR1 and CDR2 are SGHDT and YYEEEE. The CDR3 reads CASSRANTGDASGYTF. The DNA of the CDR3 is TGTGCCAGCAGCCGGGCGAATACAGGGGATGCCTCCGGCTACACCTTC.

This chain's CDR3 is CASSLGGEDNEQFF. For the CDR3, the DNA is TGCGCCAGCAGCCTCGGCGGTGAAGACAATGAGCAGTTCTTC. The V and J genes are TRBV4-3 and TRBJ2-1; no definite D call. The CDR3 loop spans 14 amino acids. The germline V and J ends were trimmed by 4 bases and 5 bases, with 12 bases remaining between them. The V gene's germline CDR1 is LGHNA and CDR2 YSLEER.

This sequence joins TRBV7-3 and TRBJ2-1; no reliable D call. This CDR3 comprises 15 residues. Germline V gene sequence: CDR1 SGHTA, CDR2 FQGTGA. Trimming cost V 4 bases and J 1 base, with 11 bases left between them. DNA for the CDR3: TGTGCCAGCAGCTCAAACAGTTGGTCCTACAATGAGCAGTTCTTC. Its protein product is CASSSNSWSYNEQFF.

The chain links TRBV7-9 to TRBJ1-2; 8 nucleotides line up with TRBD1. CDR1 and CDR2 (germline): SEHNR, FQNEAQ (reference sequence). J lost 1 base, V lost 2 bases, and 6 bases had no gene match. The CDR3 is 16 amino acids. CDR3 sequence (DNA): TGTGCCAGCAGCTTAAGCCACGACAGGGGTAACTATGGCTACACCTTC. The encoded protein is CASSLSHDRGNYGYTF.

The chain couples TRBV5-4 to TRBJ2-1; 11 bases match TRBD2. CDR1 and CDR2 (germline): SGHNT, YYREEE (reference sequence). The CDR3 is 16 residues long. V was clipped by 4 bases and J by 7 bases; unmatched bases: 10. DNA for the CDR3: TGTGCCAGCAGCCATATACTAGCGGGAGAAGGGAATGAGCAGTTCTTC. Amino acids: CASSHILAGEGNEQFF.

V usage is TRBV6-2 or TRBV6-3 and J usage is TRBJ1-2; D not certain. This CDR3 comprises 12 residues. CDR1 is MNHEY and CDR2 is SVGEGT in the germline V gene. Trimming took 0 bases from V and 4 from J, leaving 3 bases between them. The chain's CDR3 is CASSYSIYGYTF. As DNA, the CDR3 is TGTGCCAGCAGTTACTCTATCTATGGCTACACCTTC.

The chain couples TRBV27 to TRBJ1-2; D might be TRBD1 (6 bases). The CDR3 totals 15 residues. The V and J ends lost 6 bases and 6 bases respectively, with 20 bases between them. Germline CDR1 is MNHEY and CDR2 is SMNVEV (reference sequence). The CDR3 loop is CASRPEQGQWNGYTF. The CDR3 region has the DNA TGTGCCAGCAGACCGGAACAGGGTCAGTGGAATGGCTACACCTTC.

The V call is TRBV7-2, the J call TRBJ1-1; TRBD1 is a possible D gene (6 bases). The germline V gene has CDR1 SGHTA and CDR2 FQGNSA. The CDR3 runs to 15 residues. V lost 3 bases to trimming and J lost 6 bases, with 17 bases between them. The CDR3 reads CASSFIKQGRAEAFF. In DNA form, the CDR3 reads TGTGCCAGCAGCTTTATAAAACAGGGTAGGGCTGAAGCTTTCTTT.

V gene TRBV30 combines with J gene TRBJ2-7; a possible D gene is TRBD1 (5 bases). Germline assignment: CDR1 GTSNPN and CDR2 SVGIG (reference sequence). This CDR3 is built from 12 residues. Between the trimmed V and J ends, which lost 1 base and 4 bases, there was a span of 8 bases. DNA of the CDR3: TGTGCCTGGAGTGCCCAGGGATACGAGCAGTACTTC. Encoded protein: CAWSAQGYEQYF.

The chain employs TRBV7-2 and TRBJ2-7; 9 bases line up with TRBD1. Germline CDR1 and CDR2: SGHTA and FQGNSA. Trimming cost V 5 bases and J 4 bases; bases outside gene matches: 6. This CDR3 comprises 14 residues. Here the CDR3 reads CASSPQTGGYEQYF. The CDR3 DNA reads as TGTGCCAGCAGCCCACAGACAGGGGGGTACGAGCAGTACTTC.

In nucleotides, the CDR3 is TGTGCCAGCAGTAAGAGCGGGGCGGCAGATACGCAGTATTTT. Protein product: CASSKSGAADTQYF. The chain has TRBV28 and TRBJ2-3; 7 nucleotides align to TRBD2. This CDR3 is 14 amino acids long. V was pared by 5 bases and J by 4 bases, with 6 bases of the junction left unmatched. In germline, CDR1 is MDHEN, CDR2 SYDVKM.

The chain joins TRBV4-3 to TRBJ1-2; weak D call: TRBD1 (5 bases). The CDR3 is 15 residues long. From germline, CDR1 is LGHNA and CDR2 YSLEER. The V end was cut by 1 base, the J end by 4 bases, with 13 bases between. Here the CDR3 DNA reads TGCGCCAGCAGCCAAGTGGCTGACGGGGGCTATGGCTACACCTTC. Encoded protein: CASSQVADGGYGYTF.

This chain joins TRBV4-1 and TRBJ1-2; D unclear. Looked up from germline, CDR1 is MGHRA and CDR2 is YSYEKL. Trimming left V 2 bases short and J 0 bases short, with 7 bases between. CDR3 length: 14 residues. CDR3 in DNA: TGCGCCAGCAGCCAACTCGAGACTAACTATGGCTACACCTTC. This sequence encodes CASSQLETNYGYTF.

The chain combines TRBV7-2 with TRBJ1-1; D may be TRBD1 (6 bases). This CDR3 comprises 15 residues. Germline loops: CDR1 SGHTA, CDR2 FQGNSA. Trimming pared 1 base from V and 1 base from J, leaving 10 bases between. CDR3: CASSLVARGNTEAFF. The CDR3 nucleotides are TGTGCCAGCAGCTTAGTGGCCAGGGGGAACACTGAAGCTTTCTTT.